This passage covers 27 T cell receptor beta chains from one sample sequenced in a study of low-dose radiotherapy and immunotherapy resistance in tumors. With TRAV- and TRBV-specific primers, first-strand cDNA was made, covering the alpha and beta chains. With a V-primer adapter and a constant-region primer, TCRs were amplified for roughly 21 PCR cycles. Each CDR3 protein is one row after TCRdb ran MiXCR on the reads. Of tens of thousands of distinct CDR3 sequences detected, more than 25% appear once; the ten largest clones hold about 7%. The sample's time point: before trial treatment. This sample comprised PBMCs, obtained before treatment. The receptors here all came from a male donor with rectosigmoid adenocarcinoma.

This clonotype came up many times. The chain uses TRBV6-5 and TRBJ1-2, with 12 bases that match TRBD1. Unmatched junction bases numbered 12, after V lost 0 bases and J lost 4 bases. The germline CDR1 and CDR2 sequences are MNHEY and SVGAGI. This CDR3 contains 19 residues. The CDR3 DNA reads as TGTGCCAGCAGTTACTCAATTATCCGGGACAGGGGGCAGGTCTATGGCTACACCTTC. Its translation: CASSYSIIRDRGQVYGYTF.

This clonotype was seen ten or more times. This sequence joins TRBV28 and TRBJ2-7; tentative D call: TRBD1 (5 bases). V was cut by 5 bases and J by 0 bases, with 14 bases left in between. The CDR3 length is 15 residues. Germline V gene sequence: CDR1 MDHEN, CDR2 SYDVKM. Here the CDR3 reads CASSRPGLNSYEQYF. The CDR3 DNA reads TGTGCCAGCAGTCGCCCAGGGCTAAACTCCTACGAGCAGTACTTC.

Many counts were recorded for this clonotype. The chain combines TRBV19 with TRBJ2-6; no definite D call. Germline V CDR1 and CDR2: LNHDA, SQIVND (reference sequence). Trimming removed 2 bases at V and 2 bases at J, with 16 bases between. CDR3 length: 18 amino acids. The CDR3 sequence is CASSIRQAAQAGANVLTF. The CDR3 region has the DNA TGTGCCAGTAGTATAAGGCAAGCAGCCCAAGCTGGGGCCAACGTCCTGACTTTC.

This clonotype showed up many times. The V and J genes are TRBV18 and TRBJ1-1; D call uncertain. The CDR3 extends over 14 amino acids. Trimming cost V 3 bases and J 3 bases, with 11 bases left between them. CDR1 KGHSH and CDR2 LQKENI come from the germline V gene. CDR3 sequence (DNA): TGTGCCAGCTCACCCACCAAGGAGTACACTGAAGCTTTCTTT. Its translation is CASSPTKEYTEAFF.

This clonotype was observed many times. The CDR3 here is CASSLSSGGAGEQFF. The DNA for the CDR3 is TGTGCCAGCTCCCTTTCTAGCGGGGGGGCCGGTGAGCAGTTCTTC. V gene TRBV18 combines with J gene TRBJ2-1, with 12 bases identical to TRBD2. Germline V gene lookup returns CDR1 KGHSH and CDR2 LQKENI. J lost 9 bases, V lost 6 bases, and 9 bases had no gene match. This CDR3 comprises 15 residues.

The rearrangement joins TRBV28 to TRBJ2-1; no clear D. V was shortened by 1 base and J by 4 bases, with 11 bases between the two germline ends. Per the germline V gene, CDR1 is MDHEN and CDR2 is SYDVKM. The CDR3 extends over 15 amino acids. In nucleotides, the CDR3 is TGTGCCAGCAGTTTATTCTCTAGGAGATACAATGAGCAGTTCTTC. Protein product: CASSLFSRRYNEQFF.

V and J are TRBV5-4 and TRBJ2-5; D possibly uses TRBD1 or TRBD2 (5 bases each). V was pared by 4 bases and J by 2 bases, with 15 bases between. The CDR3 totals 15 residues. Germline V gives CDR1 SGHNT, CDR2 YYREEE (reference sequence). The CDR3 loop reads CASSAEERGQETQYF. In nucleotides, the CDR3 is TGTGCCAGCAGCGCGGAGGAAAGGGGACAAGAGACCCAGTACTTC.

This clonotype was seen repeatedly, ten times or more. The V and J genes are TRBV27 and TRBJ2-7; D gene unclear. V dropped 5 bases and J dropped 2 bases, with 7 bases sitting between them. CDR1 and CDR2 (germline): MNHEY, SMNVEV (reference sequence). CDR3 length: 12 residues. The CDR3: CASSPQAYEQYF. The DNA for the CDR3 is TGTGCCAGCAGTCCTCAAGCCTACGAGCAGTACTTC.

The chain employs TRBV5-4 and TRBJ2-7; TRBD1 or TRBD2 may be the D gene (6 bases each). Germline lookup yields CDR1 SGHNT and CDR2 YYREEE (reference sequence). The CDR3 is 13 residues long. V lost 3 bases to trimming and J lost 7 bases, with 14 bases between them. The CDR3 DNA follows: TGTGCCAGCAGCTCTGGGGGGCGTTTTGAGCAGTACTTC. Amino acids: CASSSGGRFEQYF.

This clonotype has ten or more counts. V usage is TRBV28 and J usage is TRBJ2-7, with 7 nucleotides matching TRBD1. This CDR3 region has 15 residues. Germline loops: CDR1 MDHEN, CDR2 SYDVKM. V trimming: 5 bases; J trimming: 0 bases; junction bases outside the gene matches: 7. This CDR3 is CASSRAGTDSYEQYF. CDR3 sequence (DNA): TGTGCCAGCAGTCGAGCCGGGACAGACTCCTACGAGCAGTACTTC.

This CDR3 is CASSLIGPGITGELFF. The CDR3 DNA is TGCGCCAGCAGCTTGATAGGCCCTGGGATCACCGGGGAGCTGTTTTTT. This rearrangement joins TRBV5-1 to TRBJ2-2, with unresolved D. CDR1 is SGHRS and CDR2 is YFSETQ in the germline V gene. Between the trimmed V and J ends, which lost 1 base and 4 bases, there was a span of 14 bases. The CDR3 loop spans 16 amino acids.

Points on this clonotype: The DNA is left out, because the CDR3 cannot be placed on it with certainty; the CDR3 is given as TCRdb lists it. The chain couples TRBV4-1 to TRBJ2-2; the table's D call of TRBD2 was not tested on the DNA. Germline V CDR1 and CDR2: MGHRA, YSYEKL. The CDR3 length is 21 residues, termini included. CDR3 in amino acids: CASSTPAGTSGRVDTGELFFF.

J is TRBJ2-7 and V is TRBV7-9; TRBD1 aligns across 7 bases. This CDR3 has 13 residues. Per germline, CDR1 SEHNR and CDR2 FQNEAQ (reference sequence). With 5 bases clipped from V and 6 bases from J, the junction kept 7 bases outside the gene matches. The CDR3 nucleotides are TGTGCCAGCAGCATTACAGGGGCTGGCGAGCAGTACTTC. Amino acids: CASSITGAGEQYF.

The CDR3 protein is CASSSTGLAGASYEQYF. In DNA, the CDR3 is TGTGCCAGCAGCTCGACAGGACTAGCGGGGGCCTCCTACGAGCAGTACTTC. The genes are TRBV28 and TRBJ2-7; TRBD2 agrees at 13 bases. Trimming at V came to 6 bases and at J to 0 bases, leaving 8 bases not matched to a gene. This CDR3 spans 17 amino acids. CDR1 and CDR2 from the germline V gene are MDHEN and SYDVKM.

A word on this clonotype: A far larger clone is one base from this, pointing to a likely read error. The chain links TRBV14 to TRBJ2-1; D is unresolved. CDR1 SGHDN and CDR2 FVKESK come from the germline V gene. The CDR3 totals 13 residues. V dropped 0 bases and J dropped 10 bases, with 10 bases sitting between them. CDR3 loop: CASSQDSLSEQFF. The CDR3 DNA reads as TGTGCCAGCAGCCAAGATAGTTTGTCGGAGCAGTTCTTC.

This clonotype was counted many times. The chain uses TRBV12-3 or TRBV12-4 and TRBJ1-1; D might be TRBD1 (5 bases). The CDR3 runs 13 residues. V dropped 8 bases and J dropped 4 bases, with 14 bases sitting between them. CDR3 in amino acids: CASSFSGGTEAFF. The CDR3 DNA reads TGTGCCAGCTCTTTTTCCGGGGGCACTGAAGCTTTCTTT.

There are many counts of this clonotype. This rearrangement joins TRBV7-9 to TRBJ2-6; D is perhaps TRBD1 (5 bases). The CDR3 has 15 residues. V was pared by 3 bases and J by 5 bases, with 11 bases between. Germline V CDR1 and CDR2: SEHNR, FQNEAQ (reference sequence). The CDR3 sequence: CASSLRQPRANVLTF. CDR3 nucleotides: TGTGCCAGCAGCTTGAGACAGCCAAGGGCCAACGTCCTGACTTTC.

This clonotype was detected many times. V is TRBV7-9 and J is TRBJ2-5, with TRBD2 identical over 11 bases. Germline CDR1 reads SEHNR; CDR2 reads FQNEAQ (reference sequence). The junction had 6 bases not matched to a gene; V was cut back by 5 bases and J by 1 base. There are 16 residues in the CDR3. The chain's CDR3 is CASSTGLAGPQETQYF. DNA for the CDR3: TGTGCCAGCAGCACCGGACTAGCGGGCCCCCAAGAGACCCAGTACTTC.

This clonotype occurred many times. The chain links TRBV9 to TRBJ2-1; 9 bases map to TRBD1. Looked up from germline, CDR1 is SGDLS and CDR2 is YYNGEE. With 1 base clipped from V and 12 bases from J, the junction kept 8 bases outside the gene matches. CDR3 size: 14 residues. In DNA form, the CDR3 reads TGTGCCAGCAGCGTATCGTCGGGACAGGGAAGGCAGTTCTTC. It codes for CASSVSSGQGRQFF.

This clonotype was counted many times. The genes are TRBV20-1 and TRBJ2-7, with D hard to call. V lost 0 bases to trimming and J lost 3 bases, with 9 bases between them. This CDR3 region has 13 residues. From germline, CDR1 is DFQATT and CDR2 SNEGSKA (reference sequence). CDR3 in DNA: TGCAGTGCTAGAGATTATGAGTTCTACGAGCAGTACTTC. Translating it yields CSARDYEFYEQYF.

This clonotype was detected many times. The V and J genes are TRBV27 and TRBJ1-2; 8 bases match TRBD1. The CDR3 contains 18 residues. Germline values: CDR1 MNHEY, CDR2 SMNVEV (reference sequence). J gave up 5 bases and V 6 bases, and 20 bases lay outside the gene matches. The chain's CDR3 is CASSPFSPRTGRGYGYTF. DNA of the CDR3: TGTGCCAGCAGCCCTTTTTCCCCTCGGACAGGGCGGGGGTATGGCTACACCTTC.

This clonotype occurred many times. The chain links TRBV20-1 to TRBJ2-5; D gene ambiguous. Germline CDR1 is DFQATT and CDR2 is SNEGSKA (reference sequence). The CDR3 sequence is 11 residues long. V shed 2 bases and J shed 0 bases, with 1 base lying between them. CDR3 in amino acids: CSARNQETQYF. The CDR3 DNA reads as TGCAGTGCTAGAAACCAAGAGACCCAGTACTTC.

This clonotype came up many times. The CDR3 DNA reads as TGTGCCAGCAGACGCGGACAGGGGTCGGGAGAGACCCAGTACTTC. Translated, it gives CASRRGQGSGETQYF. The chain has TRBV2 and TRBJ2-5; 9 positions agree with TRBD1. There are 15 residues in the CDR3. Germline V CDR1 and CDR2: SNHLY, FYNNEI. Germline trimming cut 6 bases from V and 4 bases from J; bases unmatched to any gene: 9.

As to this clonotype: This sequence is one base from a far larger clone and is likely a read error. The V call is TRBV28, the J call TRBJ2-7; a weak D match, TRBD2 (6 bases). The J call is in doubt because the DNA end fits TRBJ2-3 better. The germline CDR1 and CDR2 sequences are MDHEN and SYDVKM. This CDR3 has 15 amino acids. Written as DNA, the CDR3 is TGTGCCAGCAGTCCTCGCGGGGCGCGGGCAGATACGCAGTATTTT. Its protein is CASSPRGARADTQYF.

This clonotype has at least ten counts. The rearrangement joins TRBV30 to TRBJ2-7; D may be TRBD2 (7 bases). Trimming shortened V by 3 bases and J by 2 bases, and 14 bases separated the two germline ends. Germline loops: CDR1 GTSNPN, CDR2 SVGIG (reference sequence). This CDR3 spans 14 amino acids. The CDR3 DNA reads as TGTGCCTGGAGGGGGGGGCAAGGGCCCTACGAGCAGTACTTC. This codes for CAWRGGQGPYEQYF.

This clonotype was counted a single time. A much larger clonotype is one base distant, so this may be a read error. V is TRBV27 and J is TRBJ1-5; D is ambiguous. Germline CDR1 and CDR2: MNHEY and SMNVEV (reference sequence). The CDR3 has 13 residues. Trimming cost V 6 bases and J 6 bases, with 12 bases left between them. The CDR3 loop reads CASSGGGLQPQHF. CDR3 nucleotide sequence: TGTGCCAGCAGCGGCGGCGGGCTTCAGCCCCAGCATTTT.

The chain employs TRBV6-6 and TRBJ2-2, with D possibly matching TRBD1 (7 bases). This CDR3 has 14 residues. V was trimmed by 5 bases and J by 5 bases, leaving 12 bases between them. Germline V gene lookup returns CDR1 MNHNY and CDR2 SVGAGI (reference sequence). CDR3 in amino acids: CASSLTGRTGELFF. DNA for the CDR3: TGTGCCAGCAGTCTGACAGGGAGGACCGGGGAGCTGTTTTTT.